A selection of T cell receptor beta chains follows, all from one sample in a study of beta chain features in type 1 diabetes. Measured with immunoSEQ multiplex PCR; TCRdb has only the in-frame clones, and not every one. The table includes around 150,000 clones, roughly 8.1% detected once. The sample comprised central memory CD4+ T cells from blood. Receptors were obtained from a man in his late teens or twenties in good health. Both conserved end residues are part of each CDR3. The order of the fields is V gene, J gene, clone size, D gene, CDR3 protein, CDR3 DNA. D genes are given only for firm matches. Size values are once, few and many counts, or a class for expanded clones, and some rows have none.

V: TRBV29-1
J: TRBJ2-7
size: many
D: NA
CDR3: CSVRDSGDYEQYF
DNA: TGCAGCGTCCGGGACTCGGGGGACTACGAGCAGTACTTC

V: TRBV10-3
J: TRBJ2-7
size: few
D: NA
CDR3: CAISGHSTYEQYF
DNA: TGTGCCATCAGTGGGCATTCCACCTACGAGCAGTACTTC

V: TRBV7-2
J: TRBJ2-3
size: NA
D: NA
CDR3: CASSFRGDNTDTQYF
DNA: TGTGCCAGCAGCTTCCGAGGGGACAACACAGATACGCAGTATTTT

V: TRBV6-5
J: TRBJ1-5
size: NA
D: NA
CDR3: CASSYALGGGQPQHF
DNA: TGTGCCAGCAGTTATGCCCTGGGAGGGGGTCAGCCCCAGCATTTT

V: TRBV18
J: TRBJ1-2
size: NA
D: NA
CDR3: CASSPSLTQLYGYTF
DNA: TGTGCCAGCTCACCTAGCCTAACTCAGCTGTATGGCTACACCTTC

V: TRBV5-6
J: TRBJ2-5
size: NA
D: NA
CDR3: CASSSLYRDLQETQYF
DNA: TGTGCCAGCAGCTCGCTGTACAGGGATCTCCAAGAGACCCAGTACTTC

V: TRBV30
J: TRBJ2-7
size: many
D: NA
CDR3: CAWNRELGEQYF
DNA: TGTGCCTGGAACAGGGAGCTAGGCGAGCAGTACTTC

V: TRBV7-8
J: TRBJ2-3
size: many
D: NA
CDR3: CASSSLGTDTQYF
DNA: TGTGCCAGCAGCTCCCTCGGCACAGATACGCAGTATTTT

V: TRBV5-1
J: TRBJ1-1
size: NA
D: NA
CDR3: CASRVNGQPNTEAFF
DNA: TGCGCCAGCAGGGTCAATGGACAGCCGAACACTGAAGCTTTCTTT

V: TRBV9
J: TRBJ1-4
size: many
D: TRBD1
CDR3: CASSARGDNEKLFF
DNA: TGTGCCAGCAGCGCCAGGGGGGATAATGAAAAACTGTTTTTT

V: TRBV7-2
J: TRBJ2-7
size: few
D: NA
CDR3: CASSFSGPLNYEQYF
DNA: TGTGCCAGCAGCTTCTCAGGCCCCCTTAACTACGAGCAGTACTTC

V: TRBV7-3
J: TRBJ2-3
size: NA
D: TRBD1
CDR3: CASSFPGQGSDTQYF
DNA: TGTGCCAGCAGCTTTCCGGGACAGGGATCAGATACGCAGTATTTT

V: TRBV5-1
J: TRBJ1-6
size: NA
D: TRBD1
CDR3: CASSPDRVSYNSPLHF
DNA: TGCGCCAGCAGCCCGGACAGGGTCTCCTATAATTCACCCCTCCACTTT

V: TRBV5-8
J: TRBJ1-2
size: few
D: NA
CDR3: CASSLGRGNYGYTF
DNA: TGTGCCAGCAGCTTGGGGCGGGGCAACTATGGCTACACCTTC

V: TRBV5-1
J: TRBJ2-3
size: NA
D: TRBD1
CDR3: CASSADRVETDTQYF
DNA: TGCGCCAGCAGCGCAGACAGGGTGGAGACAGATACGCAGTATTTT

V: TRBV29-1
J: TRBJ2-5
size: many
D: TRBD2
CDR3: CSVDQFGGGLETQYF
DNA: TGCAGCGTTGACCAGTTCGGCGGGGGTTTGGAGACCCAGTACTTC

V: TRBV19
J: TRBJ1-1
size: NA
D: NA
CDR3: CASANRVQGNTEAFF
DNA: TGTGCCAGTGCTAACAGGGTACAAGGGAACACTGAAGCTTTCTTT

V: TRBV7-9
J: TRBJ2-2
size: few
D: NA
CDR3: CASTVRQATGELFF
DNA: TGTGCCAGCACCGTCCGACAGGCGACCGGGGAGCTGTTTTTT

V: TRBV4-3
J: TRBJ1-2
size: few
D: NA
CDR3: CASSQDHPGGGYGYTF
DNA: TGCGCCAGCAGCCAAGATCATCCCGGGGGTGGGTATGGCTACACCTTC

V: TRBV2
J: TRBJ2-1
size: NA
D: NA
CDR3: CASSALAGLEQFF
DNA: TGTGCCAGCAGTGCCCTGGCGGGCCTTGAGCAGTTCTTC

V: TRBV7-2
J: TRBJ1-2
size: NA
D: TRBD1
CDR3: CASSLLPGQGFYGYTF
DNA: TGTGCCAGCAGCTTATTACCGGGACAGGGGTTTTATGGCTACACCTTC

V: TRBV5-1
J: TRBJ1-6
size: few
D: TRBD1
CDR3: CASSYGGQPSNSPLHF
DNA: TGCGCCAGCAGCTATGGGGGACAGCCAAGCAATTCACCCCTCCACTTT

V: TRBV7-9
J: TRBJ2-7
size: few
D: TRBD1
CDR3: CASSRIESDRGYEQYF
DNA: TGTGCCAGCAGCAGAATTGAGTCGGACAGGGGATACGAGCAGTACTTC

V: TRBV27
J: TRBJ2-2
size: NA
D: TRBD2
CDR3: CASRGLGGSPTGELFF
DNA: TGTGCCAGCAGGGGTCTAGGCGGGAGTCCCACCGGGGAGCTGTTTTTT

V: TRBV7-2
J: TRBJ1-1
size: NA
D: NA
CDR3: CASSLRQLEAPEAFF
DNA: TGTGCCAGCAGCTTACGACAGCTTGAAGCTCCTGAAGCTTTCTTT

V: TRBV4-2
J: TRBJ1-1
size: few
D: NA
CDR3: CASSGVEGVTEAFF
DNA: TGTGCCAGCAGCGGGGTGGAGGGAGTCACTGAAGCTTTCTTT

V: TRBV11-1
J: TRBJ2-5
size: NA
D: NA
CDR3: CASSLAAQDLQETQYF
DNA: TGTGCCAGCAGCTTAGCGGCACAGGATCTTCAAGAGACCCAGTACTTC

V: TRBV5-6
J: TRBJ2-5
size: NA
D: TRBD2
CDR3: CASSWGSSGVETQYF
DNA: TGTGCCAGCAGCTGGGGGAGTAGCGGGGTTGAGACCCAGTACTTC

V: TRBV4-3
J: TRBJ2-4
size: many
D: TRBD1
CDR3: CASSQDGQGNIQYF
DNA: TGCGCCAGCAGCCAAGATGGACAGGGAAACATTCAGTACTTC

V: TRBV7-2
J: TRBJ2-1
size: few
D: NA
CDR3: CASIPGTEYNEQFF
DNA: TGTGCCAGCATCCCGGGAACAGAATACAATGAGCAGTTCTTC

V: TRBV7-9
J: TRBJ2-7
size: NA
D: TRBD2
CDR3: CASSLALAGPGEQYF
DNA: TGTGCCAGCAGCTTAGCACTAGCGGGTCCAGGTGAGCAGTACTTC

V: TRBV7-9
J: TRBJ1-5
size: once
D: NA
CDR3: CASSLTDYQPQHF
DNA: TGTGCCAGCAGCTTGACAGACTATCAGCCCCAGCATTTT

V: TRBV5-1
J: TRBJ1-1
size: few
D: NA
CDR3: CASSLGQTTTMNTEAFF
DNA: TGCGCCAGCAGCCTCGGACAGACTACCACAATGAACACTGAAGCTTTCTTT

V: TRBV19
J: TRBJ2-3
size: many
D: TRBD2
CDR3: CASNGAGGADTQYF
DNA: TGTGCCAGTAACGGAGCGGGAGGTGCAGATACGCAGTATTTT

V: TRBV10-3
J: TRBJ1-2
size: NA
D: NA
CDR3: CAISESGQEGYTF
DNA: TGTGCCATCAGTGAGTCGGGGCAGGAAGGCTACACCTTC

V: TRBV9
J: TRBJ2-1
size: NA
D: NA
CDR3: CASSVVPGAGNEQFF
DNA: TGTGCCAGCAGCGTAGTGCCGGGAGCGGGCAATGAGCAGTTCTTC

V: TRBV27
J: TRBJ1-2
size: few
D: NA
CDR3: CASSRGNYGYTF
DNA: TGTGCCAGCAGCAGGGGTAACTATGGCTACACCTTC

V: TRBV7-2
J: TRBJ1-1
size: NA
D: NA
CDR3: CASSPPGTPANTEAFF
DNA: TGTGCCAGCAGCCCTCCAGGGACACCGGCGAACACTGAAGCTTTCTTT

V: TRBV7-9
J: TRBJ1-2
size: few
D: TRBD1
CDR3: CASSLDRRKGGYTF
DNA: TGTGCCAGCAGCTTGGACAGGCGGAAGGGTGGCTACACCTTC

V: TRBV6-1
J: TRBJ2-7
size: NA
D: NA
CDR3: CASSRTGYEQYF
DNA: TGTGCCAGCAGTAGAACGGGCTACGAGCAGTACTTC

V: TRBV29-1
J: TRBJ2-5
size: many
D: TRBD2
CDR3: CSVDRGRGETQYF
DNA: TGCAGCGTTGACCGGGGGAGGGGCGAGACCCAGTACTTC